This TCR beta chain is from a study of OX40 agonist ivuxolimab in advanced cancers. Study conclusions and caveats: Normalized T-cell clonal expansion was also low in a subset of nonresponders. Fewer expanded clones were found on average in CD4+ than in CD8+ T cells.

With regard to this clone: Its antigen is undetermined.

Measured with immunoSEQ multiplex PCR; TCRdb has only the in-frame clones, and not every one. Among tens of thousands of clones listed, 85% to 90% were seen once. The CDR3 has 13 residues. The V gene's germline CDR1 is SNHLY and CDR2 FYNNEI. V lost 6 bases, J lost 4 bases, and 9 bases lay in between. The material sequenced was CD4+ or CD8+ T cells sorted from blood, taken in a trial of the OX40 agonist ivuxolimab. This TCR was sampled from an adult with an advanced solid tumor such as melanoma, head and neck, liver or kidney cancer. The chain joins TRBV2 to TRBJ2-2; D is uncertain. The CDR3 bases are TGTGCCAGCAGCGCCTTTGGCACCGGGGAGCTGTTTTTT. Amino acid sequence: CASSAFGTGELFF.